This entry is about one T cell receptor (beta chain). This clone has a handful of counts. Its antigen has not been determined. Within one base of it there is no much larger clone, and no base qualities were kept. The time point label on this specimen signifies: pre-treatment baseline. Blood samples were collected before treatment (T0) and at week 3 (W3), after the first cycle of checkpoint blockade. Except for two patients with rapid clinical progression, response was assessed 12 weeks after the first infusion by RECIST 1.1; disease control meant complete response, partial response or stable disease. Patients were excluded for prior systemic cancer treatment, concomitant immunosuppressant therapy or synchronous other active malignancies. TCR beta was sequenced in both bulk PBMC and plasma cell-free DNA in order to track circulating cells as well as T cell turnover. PBMC were isolated from blood with Lymphoprep and SepMate tubes, followed by red cell lysis. DNA from PBMC and sorted T cell subsets was extracted with QIAamp DNA Blood Mini kits.

This sample was included in a study of blood T cell dynamics during melanoma immunotherapy (TCRdb year 2020). At the level of the whole study: All patients had metastatic melanoma and were given first-line pembrolizumab or nivolumab plus ipilimumab as standard of care in the United Kingdom. Peripheral T cell receptor repertoires of metastatic melanoma patients were profiled before and after one cycle of checkpoint inhibitor therapy to find early correlates of response. The training cohort consisted of consecutive patients, while an additional independent group of patients from the same centre was pooled to form an external validation set. What the study reported, not specific to this receptor: Patients who later achieved disease control showed a bifurcated PBMC repertoire reorganization at W3, with increased clonality or increased diversity, unlike progressors. The relatively small sample size was acknowledged as potentially limiting generalization of the results. The study could not determine whether the T cell clones driving repertoire changes were melanoma-specific or reflected general immune activation.

For every bulk PBMC sample, a fixed 350 ng of DNA was loaded. TCR beta CDR3 sequences were amplified from genomic DNA with the immunoSEQ TCRb Assay kit following manufacturer instructions. The KAPA Library Quantification Kit for Illumina platforms was used to quantify pooled libraries by qPCR. Pooled libraries were clustered at 0.6-1.1 pM and sequenced on an Illumina NextSeq 500. Concerning the study's data processing: The TCR data were analyzed using immunoSEQ ANALYZER and the R LymphoSeq package. A rearrangement efficiency score was calculated as productive divided by the sum of productive and non-productive CDR3 sequences. Clonality was measured with the Gini coefficient and diversity with the Renyi index at alpha=1, compared pairwise between timepoints within each patient. Clonal relatedness, based on an edit distance of 3, and repertoire similarity, based on the Bhattacharyya coefficient, were both computed in LymphoSeq. Linear discriminant analysis on week-3 changes in clonality and diversity was built with the R MASS and caret packages to classify response. TCRdb provides this immuneACCESS table in a form limited to in-frame rearrangements. Some clones are lacking; in checked studies, under half of them reflect an unresolved V gene, and why the rest are absent is not known. D and trimming were read from the DNA, whereas the V and J calls and clone size are those reported in that table. Across this sample there are some 10,000 clones, with almost 85% seen only once. The top ten clonotypes cover approximately 14% of the sample.

Inclusive of the bounding cysteine and phenylalanine, the CDR3 is 12 residues long. The entry retains the CDR3 DNA only, 36 bases that are in frame from base 1. Relative to germline, V is 3 bases shorter and J is 4 bases shorter, with 9 bases between their ends. From the germline V gene, CDR1 is SQVTM and CDR2 is ANQGSEA. The chain uses TRBV29-1 and TRBJ1-1; TRBD1 is a weak D gene call, 5 bases matching. The TCR sequence derives from a human donor with melanoma. The sequenced sample was blood, obtained from a patient treated with checkpoint blockade. The DNA sequence is given as TGCAGCGTTGACTATGGGGGCACTGAAGCTTTCTTT. It encodes CSVDYGGTEAFF. When the CDR3 is completed using the reference TRBV29-1 and TRBJ1-1 genes on either side, the full variable domain is SAVISQKPSRDICQRGTSLTIQCQVDSQVTMMFWYRQQPGQSLTLIATANQGSEATYESGFVIDKFPISRPNLTFSTLTVSNMSPEDSSIYLCSVDYGGTEAFFGQGTRLTVV.